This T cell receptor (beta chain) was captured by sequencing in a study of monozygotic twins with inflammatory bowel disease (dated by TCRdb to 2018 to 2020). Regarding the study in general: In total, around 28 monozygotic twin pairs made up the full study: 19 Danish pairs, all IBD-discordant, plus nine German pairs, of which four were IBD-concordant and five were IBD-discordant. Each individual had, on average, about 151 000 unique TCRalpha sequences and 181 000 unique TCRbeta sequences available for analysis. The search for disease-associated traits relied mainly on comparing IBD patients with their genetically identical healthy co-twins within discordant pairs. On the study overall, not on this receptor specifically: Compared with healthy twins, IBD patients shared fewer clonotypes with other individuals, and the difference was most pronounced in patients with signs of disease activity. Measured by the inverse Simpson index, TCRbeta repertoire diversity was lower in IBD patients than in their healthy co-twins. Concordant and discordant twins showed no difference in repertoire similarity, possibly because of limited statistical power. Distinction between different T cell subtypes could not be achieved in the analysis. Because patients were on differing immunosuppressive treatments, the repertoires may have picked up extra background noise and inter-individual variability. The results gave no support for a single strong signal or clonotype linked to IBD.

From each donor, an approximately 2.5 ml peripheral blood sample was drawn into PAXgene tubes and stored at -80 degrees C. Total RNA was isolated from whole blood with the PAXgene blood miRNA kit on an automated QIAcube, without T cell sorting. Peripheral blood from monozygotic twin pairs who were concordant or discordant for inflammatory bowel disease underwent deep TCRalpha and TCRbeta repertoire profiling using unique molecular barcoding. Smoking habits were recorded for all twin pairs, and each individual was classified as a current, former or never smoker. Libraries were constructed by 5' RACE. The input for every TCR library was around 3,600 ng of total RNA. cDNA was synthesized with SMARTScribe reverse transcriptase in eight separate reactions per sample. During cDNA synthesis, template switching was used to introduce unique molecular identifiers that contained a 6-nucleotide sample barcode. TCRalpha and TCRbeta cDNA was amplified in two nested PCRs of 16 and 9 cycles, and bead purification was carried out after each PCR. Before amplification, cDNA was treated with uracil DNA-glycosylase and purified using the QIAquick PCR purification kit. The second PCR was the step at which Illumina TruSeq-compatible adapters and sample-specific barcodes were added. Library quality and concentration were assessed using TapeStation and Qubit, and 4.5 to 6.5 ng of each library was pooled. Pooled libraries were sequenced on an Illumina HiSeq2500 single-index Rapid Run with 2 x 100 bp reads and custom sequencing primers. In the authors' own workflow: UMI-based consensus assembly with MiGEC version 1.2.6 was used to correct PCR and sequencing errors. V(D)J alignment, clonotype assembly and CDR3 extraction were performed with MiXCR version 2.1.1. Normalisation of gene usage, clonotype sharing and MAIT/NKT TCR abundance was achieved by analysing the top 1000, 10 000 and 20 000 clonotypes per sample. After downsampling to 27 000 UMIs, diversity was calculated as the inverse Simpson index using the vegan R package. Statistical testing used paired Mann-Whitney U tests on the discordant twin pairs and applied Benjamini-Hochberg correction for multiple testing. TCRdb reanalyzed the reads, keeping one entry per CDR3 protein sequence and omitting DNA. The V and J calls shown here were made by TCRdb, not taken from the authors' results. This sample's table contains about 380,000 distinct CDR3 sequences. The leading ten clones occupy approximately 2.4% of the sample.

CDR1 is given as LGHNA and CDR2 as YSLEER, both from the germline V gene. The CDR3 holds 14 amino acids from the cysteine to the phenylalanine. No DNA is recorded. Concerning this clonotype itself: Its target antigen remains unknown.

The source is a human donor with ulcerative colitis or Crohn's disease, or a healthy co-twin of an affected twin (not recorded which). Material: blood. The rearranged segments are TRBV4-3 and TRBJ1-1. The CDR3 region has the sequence CASSHGRANTEAFF.